Given below is one T cell receptor (beta chain) in context. The data originate from a study of cytomegalovirus exposure and HLA in healthy donors. A multiplex PCR was run with 60 Vbeta primers and 13 Jbeta primers. The protocol was immunoSEQ multiplex PCR, while the TCRdb copy is restricted to in-frame clones and leaves out a portion. This table has more than 150,000 clones, 80% appearing once. The germline V gene has CDR1 SGHNT and CDR2 YYREEE (reference sequence). V trimming: 5 bases; J trimming: 4 bases; junction bases outside the gene matches: 8. This CDR3 comprises 15 residues. Source material: PBMCs. The chain employs TRBV5-4 and TRBJ2-7, with 11 positions matching TRBD1. The receptor was isolated from a boy younger than 18 in good health and CMV-seronegative. The CDR3 spells CASRSPGQGEYEQYF. The CDR3 DNA reads TGTGCCAGCAGGTCCCCGGGACAGGGGGAATACGAGCAGTACTTC.